This T cell receptor (beta chain) was obtained from a study of blood T cell repertoires in COVID-19. The overall study: In each case, the material was cDNA or gDNA derived from T cells, B-cell-depleted T cells, or PBMCs.

The V gene end was trimmed by 0 bases and the J gene end by 7 bases; junction bases not matched to a gene: 12. This CDR3 comprises 16 residues. CDR1 and CDR2 from the germline V gene are SGHRS and YFSETQ. This clone occurred once. Sequenced by immunoSEQ multiplex PCR; TCRdb stores in-frame clones only, minus some. The sample includes 250,000 to 300,000 clones, 75% to 90% of them seen just once. The Seattle patients joined while their infection was active and were tracked longitudinally afterward. Source material: peripheral blood. This sequence joins TRBV5-1 and TRBJ2-5; 7 nucleotides agree with TRBD2. The clonotype was recovered from a woman in her 70s with COVID-19, enrolled during active disease. CDR3 bases: TGCGCCAGCAGCTTGGACGGACCTAGCAGGGAGGGGACCCAGTACTTC. This gives the protein CASSLDGPSREGTQYF.